This T cell receptor (beta chain) originates from a study of STAT3 mutations in large granular lymphocyte leukemia. Study observations and caveats: At least one immunodominant TCR beta clonotype appeared in every T-cell large granular lymphocyte leukemia patient.

CDR3 length: 14 amino acids. Germline values: CDR1 MNHEY, CDR2 SVGAGI. The V end was cut by 2 bases, the J end by 7 bases, with 9 bases between. This clone has only a few counts. The target antigen is unknown. Clones were sequenced by immunoSEQ multiplex PCR, and TCRdb holds only the in-frame ones, with some missing. The sample lists over 3,500 clones; about 60% were seen once. The genes are TRBV6-5 and TRBJ1-6; D is ambiguous. This receptor was obtained from a human donor with T large granular lymphocyte leukemia. Some clones in this sample may be carry-over from other donors' samples. The sequencing input was PBMCs. The DNA of the CDR3 is TGTGCCAGCAGTTACACTCAGGAGAATTCACCCCTCCACTTT. It codes for CASSYTQENSPLHF.